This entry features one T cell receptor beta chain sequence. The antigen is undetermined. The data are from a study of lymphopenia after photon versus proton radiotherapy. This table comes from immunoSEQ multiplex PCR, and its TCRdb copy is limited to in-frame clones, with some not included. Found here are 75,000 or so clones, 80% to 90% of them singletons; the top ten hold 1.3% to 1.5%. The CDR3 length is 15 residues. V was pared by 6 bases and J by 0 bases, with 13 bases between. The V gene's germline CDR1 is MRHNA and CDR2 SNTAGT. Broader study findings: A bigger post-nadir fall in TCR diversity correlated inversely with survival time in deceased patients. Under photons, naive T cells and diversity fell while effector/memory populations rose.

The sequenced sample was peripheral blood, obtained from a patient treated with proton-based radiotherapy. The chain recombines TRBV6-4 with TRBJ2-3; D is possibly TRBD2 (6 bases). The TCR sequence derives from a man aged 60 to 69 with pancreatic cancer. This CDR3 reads CASRASASSTDTQYF. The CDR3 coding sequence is TGTGCCAGCAGAGCTAGCGCATCTAGCACAGATACGCAGTATTTT.